One sample yielded the 25 T cell receptor beta chains listed below, sequenced in a study of T cell repertoires in cytomegalovirus infection. TCRdb ran MiXCR on the reads and lists one entry per CDR3 protein. The sample has some 220,000 distinct CDR3 sequences; around 6.4% are singletons. The specimen was PBMCs. The receptors stem from a human donor in good health (CMV status not recorded). Some clones in this sample may be carry-over from other donors' samples.

At least ten counts were recorded for this clonotype. The rearrangement uses TRBV12-3 or TRBV12-4 and TRBJ2-3, with D tentatively TRBD1 or TRBD2 (5 bases each). This CDR3 is 12 amino acids long. Trimming left V 3 bases short and J 5 bases short, with 6 bases between. CDR3 DNA: TGTGCCAGCAGTTTTGGGGGAGATACGCAGTATTTT. Encoded protein: CASSFGGDTQYF.

As concerns this clonotype: A read error is possible here, since a much larger clone lies one base away. The J gene is TRBJ2-2, the V gene TRBV3-1; D unresolved. This CDR3 has 12 amino acids. Germline V gene sequence: CDR1 LGHDT, CDR2 YNNKEL (reference sequence). In nucleotides, the CDR3 is TGTGTCAGCAGCCAGACGGTCGGGGAGCTGTTTTTT. Translation: CVSSQTVGELFF.

This clonotype came up a few times. The V gene is TRBV20-1, the J gene TRBJ2-3; 7 bases line up with TRBD1. The germline V gene encodes CDR1 DFQATT and CDR2 SNEGSKA (reference sequence). Unmatched junction bases numbered 16, after V lost 6 bases and J lost 10 bases. The CDR3 is 14 amino acids. CDR3 protein: CSASTGTSMDAQYF. CDR3 coding DNA: TGCAGTGCCTCGACAGGGACCTCAATGGACGCGCAGTATTTT.

This clonotype was observed many times. The CDR3 loop reads CASTRDRGSLEAFF. The CDR3, as DNA: TGTGCCAGCACTCGGGACAGGGGATCTTTGGAAGCTTTCTTT. The genes are TRBV12-3 or TRBV12-4 and TRBJ1-1; TRBD1 matches at 10 bases. The CDR3 spans 14 residues. Germline trimming cut 7 bases from V and 8 bases from J; bases unmatched to any gene: 10.

This clonotype was picked up many times. This rearrangement joins TRBV11-2 to TRBJ2-1; 11 positions match TRBD2. Germline V gene lookup returns CDR1 SGHAT and CDR2 FQNNGV. The junction had 9 bases not matched to a gene; V was cut back by 1 base and J by 7 bases. The CDR3 contains 17 residues. CDR3 bases: TGTGCCAGCAGCTTAGGCTTTAGCGGGGGGGCCAGGAATGAGCAGTTCTTC. Amino acid sequence: CASSLGFSGGARNEQFF.

There are many counts of this clonotype. The rearrangement links TRBV28 to TRBJ1-1; D ambiguous. CDR1 is MDHEN and CDR2 is SYDVKM in the germline V gene. V was clipped by 7 bases and J by 4 bases, with 19 bases between them. The CDR3 runs 15 residues. The CDR3 loop reads CASTGRLGMITEAFF. DNA for the CDR3: TGTGCCAGCACCGGCAGGTTAGGTATGATCACTGAAGCTTTCTTT.

Concerning this clonotype itself: This may stem from a read error, because a much larger clone lies one nucleotide away. The J gene is TRBJ1-4, the V gene TRBV5-1; no clear D. This CDR3 is 16 amino acids long. CDR1 is SGHRS and CDR2 is YFSETQ in the germline V gene. As DNA, the CDR3 is TGCGCCGGCAGCGAGGGAGGCACCGCAACTAATGAAAAACTGTTTTTT. It yields the protein CAGSEGGTATNEKLFF.

Ten or more counts support this clonotype. The chain uses TRBV6-2 or TRBV6-3 and TRBJ1-1, with a possible D match to TRBD1 (6 bases). In germline, CDR1 is MNHEY, CDR2 SVGEGT. Between the trimmed V and J ends, which lost 4 bases and 0 bases, there was a span of 15 bases. This CDR3 has 16 amino acids. CDR3 coding DNA: TGTGCCAGCAGTTTTGGACAGCACCTAATGAACACTGAAGCTTTCTTT. This encodes CASSFGQHLMNTEAFF.

This clonotype was found many times. V usage is TRBV27 and J usage is TRBJ1-1; D gene ambiguous. Between the trimmed V and J ends, which lost 5 bases and 8 bases, there was a span of 15 bases. The germline CDR1 and CDR2 sequences are MNHEY and SMNVEV (reference sequence). The CDR3 covers 13 residues. The CDR3 nucleotides read TGTGCCAGCAGTCTTAACGTGTGGGCCGAAGCTTTCTTT. It is translated as CASSLNVWAEAFF.

This clonotype showed up many times. The rearrangement links TRBV19 to TRBJ1-1, with D tentatively TRBD1 (6 bases). Deletions cut 0 bases from V and 6 bases from J, with 8 bases between. Germline V gene lookup returns CDR1 LNHDA and CDR2 SQIVND (reference sequence). The CDR3 spans 13 residues. The CDR3 nucleotides are TGTGCCAGTAGTATAGAAAGGGGGGCTGAAGCTTTCTTT. Its translation: CASSIERGAEAFF. Full variable domain (missing parts from reference TRBV19 and TRBJ1-1): DGGITQSPKYLFRKEGQNVTLSCEQNLNHDAMYWYRQDPGQGLRLIYYSQIVNDFQKGDIAEGYSVSREKKESFPLTVTSAQKNPTAFYLCASSIERGAEAFFGQGTRLTVV.

This clonotype was detected many times. The chain links TRBV7-2 to TRBJ2-1, with 10 bases matching TRBD2. The CDR3 consists of 15 residues. The germline V gene encodes CDR1 SGHTA and CDR2 FQGNSA. J lost 7 bases, V lost 5 bases, and 8 bases had no gene match. CDR3 region: CASSHSGGTGNEQFF. The DNA of the CDR3 is TGTGCCAGCAGCCATAGCGGGGGGACTGGAAATGAGCAGTTCTTC.

This clonotype was seen ten or more times. V usage is TRBV6-5 and J usage is TRBJ2-3; D not resolved. Trimming removed 6 bases at V and 0 bases at J, with 10 bases between. This CDR3 is 14 amino acids long. Germline V gives CDR1 MNHEY, CDR2 SVGAGI. CDR3 sequence: CASRYRVSTDTQYF. CDR3 in DNA: TGTGCCAGCAGATATCGGGTTAGCACAGATACGCAGTATTTT.

This clonotype was observed many times. The gene calls are TRBV5-4 and TRBJ2-5; the D gene is possibly TRBD2 (6 bases). CDR1 SGHNT and CDR2 YYREEE come from the germline V gene (reference sequence). This CDR3 spans 16 amino acids. V was cut by 1 base and J by 4 bases, with 17 bases left in between. Here the CDR3 reads CASSLNSLARGETQYF. In DNA form, the CDR3 reads TGTGCCAGCAGCTTGAATTCCCTAGCGAGAGGAGAGACCCAGTACTTC.

The sample holds a few counts of this clonotype. The CDR3: CASSLVGGSEETQYF. The DNA for the CDR3 is TGCGCCAGCAGCTTGGTAGGGGGCTCGGAAGAGACCCAGTACTTC. This sequence joins TRBV5-1 and TRBJ2-5; 7 bases map to TRBD1. V was clipped by 0 bases and J by 3 bases; unmatched bases: 5. CDR1 is SGHRS and CDR2 is YFSETQ in the germline V gene. The CDR3 covers 15 residues.

This clonotype has ten or more counts. CDR3 sequence reads: CASSSGRGRVTYEQYF. CDR3 bases: TGTGCCAGCAGCTCGGGACGGGGCAGGGTGACCTACGAGCAGTACTTC. The chain links TRBV5-4 to TRBJ2-7; perhaps D is TRBD1 or TRBD2 (5 bases each). Germline CDR1 SGHNT, CDR2 YYREEE (reference sequence). V lost 3 bases and J lost 2, with 18 bases in between. The CDR3 is made up of 16 amino acids.

This clonotype was counted ten times or more. The chain recombines TRBV12-3 or TRBV12-4 with TRBJ2-2; D might be TRBD1 (6 bases). Trimming removed 4 bases at V and 0 bases at J, with 9 bases between. This CDR3 has 15 residues. The CDR3 nucleotides read TGTGCCAGCAGTTGGGGGCGGGCGAACACCGGGGAGCTGTTTTTT. The encoded protein is CASSWGRANTGELFF.

The table lists this clonotype with a few counts. The genes are TRBV6-5 and TRBJ2-1; TRBD2 aligns across 8 bases. The V gene's germline CDR1 is MNHEY and CDR2 SVGAGI. CDR3 length equals 15 residues. Trimming at V came to 1 base and at J to 6 bases, leaving 5 bases not matched to a gene. The CDR3 reads CASSYFGGGPNEQFF. The CDR3 DNA reads TGTGCCAGCAGTTACTTTGGCGGGGGGCCCAATGAGCAGTTCTTC.

The table lists this clonotype with a few counts. The chain carries TRBV18 and TRBJ1-1; no definite D call. Germline values: CDR1 KGHSH, CDR2 LQKENI. V shed 3 bases and J shed 0 bases, with 8 bases lying between them. This CDR3 has 14 residues. CDR3 sequence (DNA): TGTGCCAGCTCACCGACGGGCGTGAACACTGAAGCTTTCTTT. Encoded protein: CASSPTGVNTEAFF.

This clonotype was recorded many times. V usage is TRBV7-2 and J usage is TRBJ2-1, with 11 bases that match TRBD1. The CDR3 loop spans 18 amino acids. J was trimmed by 1 base and V by 5 bases; bases with no gene match: 10. Germline CDR1 and CDR2: SGHTA and FQGNSA. The CDR3 region is CASSPRTGGFESYNEQFF. DNA for the CDR3: TGTGCCAGCAGCCCCCGGACAGGGGGCTTCGAATCCTACAATGAGCAGTTCTTC.

This clonotype was observed many times. The genes are TRBV3-1 and TRBJ1-1; D unresolved. Germline CDR1 is LGHDT and CDR2 is YNNKEL (reference sequence). The V and J ends lost 1 base and 5 bases respectively, with 11 bases between them. CDR3 length equals 14 residues. CDR3 region: CASSQGEMGTEAFF. CDR3 nucleotides: TGTGCCAGCAGCCAAGGAGAGATGGGGACTGAAGCTTTCTTT.

This clonotype showed up many times. This sequence joins TRBV2 and TRBJ2-5; D is perhaps TRBD2 (6 bases). From germline, CDR1 is SNHLY and CDR2 FYNNEI. V lost 6 bases, J lost 9 bases, and 8 bases lay in between. The CDR3 loop spans 10 amino acids. The CDR3 DNA is TGTGCCAGCAGAAGGGAGGCCCAGTACTTC. Its translation is CASRREAQYF.

This clonotype was counted at least ten times. V gene TRBV5-1 combines with J gene TRBJ2-7; D is uncertain. Germline V gene data show CDR1 as SGHRS and CDR2 as YFSETQ. V was pared by 4 bases and J by 5 bases, with 25 bases between. CDR3 length: 17 residues. CDR3 nucleotide sequence: TGCGCCAGCAGCCTCAGCAGGTGGACGAAGGGTGGCAACGAGCAGTACTTC. Residues: CASSLSRWTKGGNEQYF.

The chain uses TRBV29-1 and TRBJ1-1, with D tentatively TRBD1 (5 bases). V shed 5 bases and J shed 7 bases, with 11 bases lying between them. This CDR3 region has 11 residues. Germline-derived CDR1 and CDR2 are SQVTM and ANQGSEA. CDR3 protein: CSVKTGNEAFF. The CDR3 region has the DNA TGCAGCGTTAAAACAGGCAATGAAGCTTTCTTT.

This clonotype was recorded at least ten times. V and J are TRBV9 and TRBJ2-3, with a weak D call TRBD2 (5 bases). Germline CDR1 and CDR2: SGDLS and YYNGEE. This CDR3 comprises 15 residues. V was pared by 0 bases and J by 6 bases, with 14 bases between. The CDR3 is CASSVASGRGDTQYF. CDR3 DNA sequence: TGTGCCAGCAGCGTAGCTTCGGGTAGAGGGGATACGCAGTATTTT.

The table lists this clonotype with many counts. J is TRBJ2-2 and V is TRBV7-6; 8 bases align to TRBD1. V was pared by 0 bases and J by 6 bases, with 6 bases of the junction left unmatched. The CDR3 covers 16 residues. In germline, CDR1 is SGHVS, CDR2 FNYEAQ. The CDR3, as DNA: TGTGCCAGCAGCTTAGCCTGGACAGGGACTCCCGGGGAGCTGTTTTTT. The encoded protein is CASSLAWTGTPGELFF.